One TCR beta chain is described in this entry. With 1 base removed from V and 6 bases from J, the gap between germline ends came to 10 bases. Germline V lookup: CDR1 SGHTA, CDR2 FQGNSA. This CDR3 spans 14 amino acids. This record belongs to a study of blood T cell repertoires in COVID-19. Background on the study: Sources were T cells, B-cell-depleted T cells, or PBMCs; the material itself was cDNA or gDNA.

Original methodology: Estimation of nucleated cell counts was performed using reference gene primer amplification. TCRdb's table, derived via immunoSEQ multiplex PCR, lists solely in-frame clones and lacks some. From that table come the V and J calls and clone size; the DNA was used to work out D and trimming. Of hundreds of thousands of clones in the sample, 85% are singletons; the top ten hold about 14%. The receptor was derived from a human donor in a cohort sampled during active COVID-19. Sequenced: peripheral blood. V gene TRBV7-2 combines with J gene TRBJ2-1, with D maybe TRBD2 (6 bases). In DNA, the CDR3 is TGTGCCAGCAGCTTAGAAAGCGGGCGCAATGAGCAGTTCTTC. It codes for CASSLESGRNEQFF.